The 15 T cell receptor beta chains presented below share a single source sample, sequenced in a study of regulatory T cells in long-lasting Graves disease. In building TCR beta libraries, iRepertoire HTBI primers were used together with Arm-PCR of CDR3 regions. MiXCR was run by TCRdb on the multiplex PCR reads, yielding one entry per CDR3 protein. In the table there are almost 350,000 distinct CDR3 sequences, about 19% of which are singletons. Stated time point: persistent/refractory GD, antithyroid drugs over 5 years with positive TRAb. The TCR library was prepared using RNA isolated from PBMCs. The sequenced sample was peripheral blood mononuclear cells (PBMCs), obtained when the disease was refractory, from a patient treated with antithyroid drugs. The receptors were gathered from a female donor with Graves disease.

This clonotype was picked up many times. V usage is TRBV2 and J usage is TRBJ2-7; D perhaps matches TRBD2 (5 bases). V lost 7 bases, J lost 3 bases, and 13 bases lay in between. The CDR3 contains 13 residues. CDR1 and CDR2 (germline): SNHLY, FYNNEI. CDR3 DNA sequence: TGTGCCAGCATTTTCAGCGCGGGCTACGAGCAGTACTTC. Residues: CASIFSAGYEQYF.

CDR3 sequence (DNA): TGTGCCAGCAGCCCCACCGGGACAGGGGGAAAGACCCAGTACTTC. Protein product: CASSPTGTGGKTQYF. This rearrangement joins TRBV7-9 to TRBJ2-5, with 11 bases that match TRBD1. Germline trimming cut 5 bases from V and 6 bases from J; bases unmatched to any gene: 8. The germline CDR1 and CDR2 sequences are SEHNR and FQNEAQ (reference sequence). The CDR3 is 15 amino acids.

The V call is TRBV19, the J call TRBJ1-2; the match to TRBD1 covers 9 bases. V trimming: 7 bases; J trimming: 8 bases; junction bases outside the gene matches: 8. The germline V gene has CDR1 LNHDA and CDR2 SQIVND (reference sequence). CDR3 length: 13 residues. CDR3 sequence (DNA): TGTGCCAGTACCTCGGGACAGGGAGAAGGCTACACCTTC. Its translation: CASTSGQGEGYTF.

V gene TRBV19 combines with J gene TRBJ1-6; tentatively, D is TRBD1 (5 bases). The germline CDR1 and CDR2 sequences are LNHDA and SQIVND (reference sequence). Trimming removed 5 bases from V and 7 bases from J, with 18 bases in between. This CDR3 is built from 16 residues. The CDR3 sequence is CASSPTGTPGNSPLHF. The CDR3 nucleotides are TGTGCCAGTAGTCCCACCGGGACGCCAGGGAATTCACCCCTCCACTTT.

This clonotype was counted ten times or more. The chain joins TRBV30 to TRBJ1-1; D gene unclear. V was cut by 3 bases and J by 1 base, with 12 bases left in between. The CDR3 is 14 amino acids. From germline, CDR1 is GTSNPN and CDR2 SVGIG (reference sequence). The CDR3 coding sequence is TGTGCCTGGAGAGTGTTAGGCCAGAACACTGAAGCTTTCTTT. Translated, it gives CAWRVLGQNTEAFF.

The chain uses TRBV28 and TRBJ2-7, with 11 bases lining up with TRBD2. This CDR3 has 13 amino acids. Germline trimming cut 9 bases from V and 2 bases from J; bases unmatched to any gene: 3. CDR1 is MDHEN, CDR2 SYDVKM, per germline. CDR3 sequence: CASGTSGTYEQYF. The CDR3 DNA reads TGTGCCAGTGGGACTAGCGGTACCTACGAGCAGTACTTC.

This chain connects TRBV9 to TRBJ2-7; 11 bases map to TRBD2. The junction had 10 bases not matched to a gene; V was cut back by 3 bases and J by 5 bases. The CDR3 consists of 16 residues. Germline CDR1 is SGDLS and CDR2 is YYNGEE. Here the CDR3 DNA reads TGTGCCAGCAGCGCAGAATTGACTAGCGGGATCGACGAGCAGTACTTC. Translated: CASSAELTSGIDEQYF.

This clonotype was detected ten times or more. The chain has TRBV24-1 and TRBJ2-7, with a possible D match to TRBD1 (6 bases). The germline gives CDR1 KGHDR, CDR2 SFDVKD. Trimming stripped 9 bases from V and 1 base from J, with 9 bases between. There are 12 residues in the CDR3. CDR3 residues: CATPTGSYEQYF. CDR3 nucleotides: TGTGCCACCCCGACAGGATCCTACGAGCAGTACTTC.

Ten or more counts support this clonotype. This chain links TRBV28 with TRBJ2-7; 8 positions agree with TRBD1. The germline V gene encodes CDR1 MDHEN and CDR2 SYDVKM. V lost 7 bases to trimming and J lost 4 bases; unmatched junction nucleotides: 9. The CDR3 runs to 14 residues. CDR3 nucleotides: TGTGCCAGCACCCGACAGGGGATGATTTACGAGCAGTACTTC. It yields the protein CASTRQGMIYEQYF.

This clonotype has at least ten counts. The CDR3 protein is CASSLFTVRTSSYEQYF. Written as DNA, the CDR3 is TGTGCCAGCAGCTTATTCACAGTGCGAACTAGCTCCTACGAGCAGTACTTC. This sequence joins TRBV11-2 and TRBJ2-7; D may be TRBD2 (5 bases). Germline lookup yields CDR1 SGHAT and CDR2 FQNNGV. The CDR3 has 17 amino acids. The V and J ends lost 2 bases and 0 bases respectively, with 17 bases between them.

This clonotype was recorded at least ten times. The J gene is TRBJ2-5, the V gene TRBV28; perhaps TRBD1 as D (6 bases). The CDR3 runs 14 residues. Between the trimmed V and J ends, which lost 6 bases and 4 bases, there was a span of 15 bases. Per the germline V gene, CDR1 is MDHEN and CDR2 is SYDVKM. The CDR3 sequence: CASSRGQTLETQYF. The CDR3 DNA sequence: TGTGCCAGCAGCCGCGGACAGACACTAGAGACCCAGTACTTC.

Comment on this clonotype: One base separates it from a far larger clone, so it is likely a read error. The chain's CDR3 is CASSLWTGGPYGHTF. The CDR3 DNA reads TGTGCCAGCAGCCTCTGGACAGGGGGCCCCTATGGCCACACCTTC. The J gene is TRBJ1-2, the V gene TRBV11-3, with 11 nucleotides matching TRBD1. The CDR3 length is 15 residues. Germline CDR1 reads SGHNT; CDR2 reads YENEEA.

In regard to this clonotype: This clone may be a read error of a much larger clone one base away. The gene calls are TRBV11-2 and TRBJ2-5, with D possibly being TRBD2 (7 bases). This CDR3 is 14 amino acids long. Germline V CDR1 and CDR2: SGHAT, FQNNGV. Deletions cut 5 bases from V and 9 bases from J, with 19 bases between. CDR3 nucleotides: TGTGCCAGCAGCCCCTCAACAGGGAGGGAGGCCCAGTACTTC. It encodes CASSPSTGREAQYF.

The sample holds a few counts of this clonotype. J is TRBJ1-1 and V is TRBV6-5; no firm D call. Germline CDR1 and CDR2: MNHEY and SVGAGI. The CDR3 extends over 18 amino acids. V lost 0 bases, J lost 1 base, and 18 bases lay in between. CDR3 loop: CASSYSTLSSRGNTEAFF. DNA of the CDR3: TGTGCCAGCAGTTACTCGACATTGTCCAGCCGTGGGAACACTGAAGCTTTCTTT.

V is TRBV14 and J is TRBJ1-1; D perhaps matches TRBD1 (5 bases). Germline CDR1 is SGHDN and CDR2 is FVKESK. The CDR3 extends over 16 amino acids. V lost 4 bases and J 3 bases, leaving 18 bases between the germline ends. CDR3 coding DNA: TGTGCCAGCAGCCGAGTATTTCCAGGGAAGCACACTGAAGCTTTCTTT. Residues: CASSRVFPGKHTEAFF.